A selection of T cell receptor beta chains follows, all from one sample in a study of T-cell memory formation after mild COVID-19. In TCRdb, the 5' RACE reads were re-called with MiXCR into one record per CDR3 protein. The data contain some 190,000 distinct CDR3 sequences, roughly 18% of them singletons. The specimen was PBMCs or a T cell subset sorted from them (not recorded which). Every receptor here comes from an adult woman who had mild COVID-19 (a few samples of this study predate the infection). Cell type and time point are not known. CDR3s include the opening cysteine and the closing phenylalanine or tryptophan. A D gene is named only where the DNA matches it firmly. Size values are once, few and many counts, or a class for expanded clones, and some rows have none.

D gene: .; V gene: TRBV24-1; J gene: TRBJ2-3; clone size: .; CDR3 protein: CATSEGRTWGPDTQYF; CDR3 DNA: TGTGCCACCAGTGAGGGGCGGACATGGGGGCCGGATACGCAGTATTTT
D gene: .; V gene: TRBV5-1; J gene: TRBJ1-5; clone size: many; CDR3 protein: CASSLGPTGGNQPQHF; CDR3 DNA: TGCGCCAGCAGCTTGGGCCCGACTGGAGGCAATCAGCCCCAGCATTTT
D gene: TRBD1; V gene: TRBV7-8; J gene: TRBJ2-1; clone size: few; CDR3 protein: CASARDRWDEQFF; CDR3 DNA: TGTGCCAGCGCAAGGGACAGGTGGGATGAGCAGTTCTTC
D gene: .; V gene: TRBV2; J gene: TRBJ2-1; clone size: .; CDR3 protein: CASSERAAEFNEQFF; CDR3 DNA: TGTGCCAGCAGTGAACGGGCTGCAGAGTTCAATGAGCAGTTCTTC
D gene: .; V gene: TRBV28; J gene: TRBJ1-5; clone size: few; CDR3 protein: CASSLEAGAQHF; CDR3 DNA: TGTGCCAGCAGTTTAGAAGCAGGGGCCCAGCATTTT
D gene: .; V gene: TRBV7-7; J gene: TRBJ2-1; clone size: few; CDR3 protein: CASSSTLVGEQFF; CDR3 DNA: TGTGCTAGCAGCTCCACTCTAGTGGGTGAGCAGTTCTTC
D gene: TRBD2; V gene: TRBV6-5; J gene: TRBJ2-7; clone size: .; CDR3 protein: CASSRTSGATYEQYF; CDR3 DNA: TGTGCCAGCAGCCGGACTAGCGGGGCTACCTACGAGCAGTACTTC
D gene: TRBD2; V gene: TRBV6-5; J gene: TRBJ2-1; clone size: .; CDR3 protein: CASSSAGASSYNEQFF; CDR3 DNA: TGTGCCAGCAGTTCAGCGGGAGCCAGCTCCTACAATGAGCAGTTCTTC
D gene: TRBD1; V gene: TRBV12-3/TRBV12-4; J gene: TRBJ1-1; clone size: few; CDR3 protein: CASSHRQGMNTEAFF; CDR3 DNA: TGTGCCAGCAGTCACCGACAGGGGATGAACACTGAAGCTTTCTTT
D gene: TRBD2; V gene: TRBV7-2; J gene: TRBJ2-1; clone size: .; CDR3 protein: CASSLSGLAGGNEQFF; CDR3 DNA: TGTGCCAGCAGCTTATCAGGACTAGCGGGAGGTAATGAGCAGTTCTTC
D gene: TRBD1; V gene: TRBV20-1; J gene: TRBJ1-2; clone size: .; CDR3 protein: CSARAVDRRRGGYTF; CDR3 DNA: TGCAGTGCTAGAGCTGTGGACAGGAGGAGGGGTGGCTACACCTTC
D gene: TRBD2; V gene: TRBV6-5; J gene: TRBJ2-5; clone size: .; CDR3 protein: CASSPTSGRAGETQYF; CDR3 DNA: TGTGCCAGCAGCCCTACTAGCGGGAGGGCCGGGGAGACCCAGTACTTC
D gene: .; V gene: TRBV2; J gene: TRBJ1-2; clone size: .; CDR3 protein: CASRGQGRSVNAF; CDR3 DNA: TGTGCCAGCCGAGGGCAGGGGCGCTCTGTCAACGCCTTC
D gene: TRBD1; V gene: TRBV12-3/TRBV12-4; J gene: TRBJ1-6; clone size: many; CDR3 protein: CASRGQGHSPLHF; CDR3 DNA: TGTGCCAGCAGGGGACAGGGTCATTCACCCCTCCACTTT
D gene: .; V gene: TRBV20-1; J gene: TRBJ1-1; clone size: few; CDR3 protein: CSARGRRNTEAFF; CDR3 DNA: TGCAGTGCTAGAGGGAGGCGGAACACTGAAGCTTTCTTT
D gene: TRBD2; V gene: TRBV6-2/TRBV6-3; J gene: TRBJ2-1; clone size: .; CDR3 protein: CASSLSGSFREQFF; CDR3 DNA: TGTGCCAGCAGCCTTAGCGGGAGTTTTCGTGAGCAGTTCTTC
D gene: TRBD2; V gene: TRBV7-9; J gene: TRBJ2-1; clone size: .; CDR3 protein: CASSLGRGSGRAYEQFF; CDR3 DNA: TGTGCCAGCAGCTTAGGCCGGGGTAGCGGGAGGGCCTATGAGCAGTTCTTC
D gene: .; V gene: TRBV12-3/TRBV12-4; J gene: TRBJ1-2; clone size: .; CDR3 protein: CASSLARQPLYGYTF; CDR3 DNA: TGTGCCAGCAGTTTAGCGCGACAGCCCCTCTATGGCTACACCTTC
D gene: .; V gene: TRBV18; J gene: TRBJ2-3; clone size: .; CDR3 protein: CASSSLKLQGLTDTQYF; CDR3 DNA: TGTGCCAGCTCATCTCTTAAACTCCAGGGACTCACAGATACGCAGTATTTT
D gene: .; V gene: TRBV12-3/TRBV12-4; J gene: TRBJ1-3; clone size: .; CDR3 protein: CASGGSLSGNTIYF; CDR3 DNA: TGTGCCAGCGGGGGCTCCCTCTCTGGAAACACCATATATTTT
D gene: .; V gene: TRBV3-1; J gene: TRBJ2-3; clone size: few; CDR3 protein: CASSQLAETDTQYF; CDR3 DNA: TGTGCCAGCAGCCAATTGGCCGAGACAGATACGCAGTATTTT
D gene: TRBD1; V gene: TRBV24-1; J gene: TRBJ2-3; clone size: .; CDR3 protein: CATNSGTGVTDTQYF; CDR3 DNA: TGTGCCACCAACTCCGGGACAGGGGTCACAGATACGCAGTATTTT
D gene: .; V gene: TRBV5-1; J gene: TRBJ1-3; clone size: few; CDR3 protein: CASSPDGGNTIYF; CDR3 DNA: TGCGCCAGCAGCCCAGATGGGGGAAACACCATATATTTT
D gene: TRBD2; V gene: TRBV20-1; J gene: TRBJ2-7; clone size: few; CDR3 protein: CSARDWGGISYEQYF; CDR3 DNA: TGCAGTGCTAGAGATTGGGGGGGAATCTCCTACGAGCAGTACTTC
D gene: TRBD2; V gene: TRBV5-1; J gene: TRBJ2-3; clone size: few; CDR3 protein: CASSLAGGPSTDTQYF; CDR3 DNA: TGCGCCAGCAGCTTGGCGGGGGGGCCTAGCACAGATACGCAGTATTTT
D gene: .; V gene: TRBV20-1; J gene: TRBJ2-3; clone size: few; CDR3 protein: CSVSRGTDTQYF; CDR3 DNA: TGCAGCGTCTCTAGGGGCACAGATACGCAGTATTTT
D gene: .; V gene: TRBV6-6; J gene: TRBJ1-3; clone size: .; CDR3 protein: CASREGLAPGNTIYF; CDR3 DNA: TGTGCCAGCAGAGAGGGTCTGGCCCCTGGAAACACCATATATTTT
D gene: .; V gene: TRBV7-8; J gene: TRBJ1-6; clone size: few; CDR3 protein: CASSLVTVTDSPLHF; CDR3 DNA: TGTGCCAGCAGCTTAGTAACCGTAACTGATTCACCCCTCCACTTT
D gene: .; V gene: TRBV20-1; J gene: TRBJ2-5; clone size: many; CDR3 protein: CSARRDLEGATQYF; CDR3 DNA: TGCAGTGCGCGGCGGGACCTCGAAGGAGCGACCCAGTACTTC
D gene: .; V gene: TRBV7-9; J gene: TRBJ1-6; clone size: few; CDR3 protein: CASSSAANSPLHF; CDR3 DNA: TGTGCCAGCAGCTCGGCCGCAAATTCACCCCTCCACTTT
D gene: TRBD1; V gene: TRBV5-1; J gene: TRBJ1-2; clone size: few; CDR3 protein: CASSLAQGAGGYTF; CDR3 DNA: TGCGCCAGCAGCTTGGCGCAGGGGGCTGGAGGCTACACCTTC
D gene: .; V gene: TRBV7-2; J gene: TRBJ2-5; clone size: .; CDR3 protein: CASSPRGWSGETQYF; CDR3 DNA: TGTGCCAGCAGCCCCCGAGGTTGGAGTGGGGAGACCCAGTACTTC
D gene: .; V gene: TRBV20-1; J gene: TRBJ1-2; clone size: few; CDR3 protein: CSARGTVNLYGYTF; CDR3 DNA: TGCAGTGCTAGAGGGACAGTGAACCTCTATGGCTACACCTTC
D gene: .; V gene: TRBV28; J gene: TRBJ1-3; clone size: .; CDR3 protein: CASSRLRGSGNTIYF; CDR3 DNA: TGTGCCAGCAGCCGCCTTCGAGGCTCTGGAAACACCATATATTTT
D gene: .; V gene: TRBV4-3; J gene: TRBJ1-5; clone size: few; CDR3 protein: CASSQDWRGGRPQHF; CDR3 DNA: TGCGCCAGCAGCCAAGATTGGAGGGGTGGGCGGCCCCAGCATTTT
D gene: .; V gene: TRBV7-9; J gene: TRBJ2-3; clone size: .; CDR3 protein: CASSTMTSTDTQYF; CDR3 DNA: TGTGCCAGCAGCACCATGACTAGCACAGATACGCAGTATTTT
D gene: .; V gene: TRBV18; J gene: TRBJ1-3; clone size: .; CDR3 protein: CASSPGDSGNTIYF; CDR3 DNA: TGTGCCAGCTCACCAGGAGACAGTGGAAACACCATATATTTT